The 25 T cell receptor beta chains listed next were all sequenced from one sample in a study of Ad26.COV2.S vaccination and SARS-CoV-2 variants. Treatment defined: over 15 received Ad26.COV2.S at low or high dose, single or two shots; roughly five received placebo; per-sample allocation not given. Samples were taken on day 63 after the first vaccine or placebo injection. Sequencing was performed with immunoSEQ multiplex PCR; in TCRdb, only in-frame clones are kept and a portion is missing. The profile shows about 460,000 clones, around 89% of them singletons. The sample here was peripheral blood, taken in a trial of Ad26.COV2.S vaccine versus placebo. The receptors come from a person between 18 and 65 years old who received the Ad26.COV2.S COVID-19 vaccine or a placebo.

The rearrangement joins TRBV2 to TRBJ2-7; 8 nucleotides line up with TRBD1. Germline CDR1 and CDR2: SNHLY and FYNNEI. V was pared by 4 bases and J by 1 base, with 6 bases of the junction left unmatched. This CDR3 comprises 15 residues. CDR3 amino acids: CASSGAGGLSYEQYF. The CDR3 coding sequence is TGTGCCAGCAGTGGGGCAGGGGGCTTATCCTACGAGCAGTACTTC. The whole variable domain, remainder taken from reference TRBV2 and TRBJ2-7, is EPEVTQTPSHQVTQMGQEVILRCVPISNHLYFYWYRQILGQKVEFLVSFYNNEISEKSEIFDDQFSVERPDGSNFTLKIRSTKLEDSAMYFCASSGAGGLSYEQYFGPGTRLTVT.

V and J are TRBV6-4 and TRBJ2-3; perhaps TRBD1 as D (6 bases). Germline-derived CDR1 and CDR2 are MRHNA and SNTAGT. Trimming stripped 5 bases from V and 0 bases from J, with 12 bases between. The CDR3 has 15 residues. The DNA of the CDR3 is TGTGCCAGCAGTTATCAGGGGTTAAGCACAGATACGCAGTATTTT. Translation: CASSYQGLSTDTQYF.

This sequence joins TRBV5-4 and TRBJ1-1; D might be TRBD1 (6 bases). Trimming shortened V by 4 bases and J by 0 bases, and 16 bases separated the two germline ends. The germline gives CDR1 SGHNT, CDR2 YYREEE (reference sequence). This CDR3 comprises 16 residues. As DNA, the CDR3 is TGTGCCAGCAGCGGTCGTGGGGGCAGCCTGAACACTGAAGCTTTCTTT. It encodes CASSGRGGSLNTEAFF.

This chain connects TRBV7-2 to TRBJ2-5; the D gene could be TRBD1 or TRBD2 (5 bases each). Between the trimmed V and J ends, which lost 5 bases and 5 bases, there was a span of 15 bases. The CDR3 spans 14 residues. Germline V lookup: CDR1 SGHTA, CDR2 FQGNSA. The CDR3 DNA is TGTGCCAGCAGCCGTCCGGGGACCTTCGAGACCCAGTACTTC. As protein: CASSRPGTFETQYF.

Regarding this clone: In the same sample, other DNA sequences code for this CDR3. This chain connects TRBV27 to TRBJ2-3, with D hard to call. This CDR3 is built from 13 residues. Germline values: CDR1 MNHEY, CDR2 SMNVEV (reference sequence). The germline V and J ends were trimmed by 3 bases and 2 bases, with 6 bases remaining between them. CDR3 sequence reads: CASSFTYTDTQYF. CDR3 DNA sequence: TGTGCCAGCAGTTTTACATACACAGATACGCAGTATTTT.

Note on this clone: The same CDR3 can be traced to other DNA sequences in this sample. The rearrangement uses TRBV29-1 and TRBJ2-7; 10 nucleotides agree with TRBD2. The CDR3 has 13 residues. CDR1 and CDR2 from the germline V gene are SQVTM and ANQGSEA. Unmatched junction bases numbered 4, after V lost 4 bases and J lost 4 bases. The chain's CDR3 is CSVVTSGTYEQYF. DNA of the CDR3: TGCAGCGTTGTAACTAGCGGGACTTACGAGCAGTACTTC.

V usage is TRBV27 and J usage is TRBJ2-3; a weak D match, TRBD1 (5 bases). This CDR3 region has 15 residues. The V end was cut by 0 bases, the J end by 2 bases, with 9 bases between. Germline V gene sequence: CDR1 MNHEY, CDR2 SMNVEV (reference sequence). The DNA for the CDR3 is TGTGCCAGCAGTTTATCGAGGACACACACAGATACGCAGTATTTT. It translates to CASSLSRTHTDTQYF.

The V call is TRBV9, the J call TRBJ1-2; 9 nucleotides match TRBD1. V gave up 6 bases and J gave up 7 bases; unmatched junction bases: 16. Germline CDR1 reads SGDLS; CDR2 reads YYNGEE. CDR3 length: 16 amino acids. CDR3: CASNRFLAGTGSGYTF. The CDR3 DNA follows: TGTGCCAGCAATCGGTTCCTGGCCGGGACAGGGTCTGGCTACACCTTC. Based on the CDR3 plus reference TRBV9 and TRBJ1-2, the full variable domain is DSGVTQTPKHLITATGQRVTLRCSPRSGDLSVYWYQQSLDQGLQFLIQYYNGEERAKGNILERFSAQQFPDLHSELNLSSLELGDSALYFCASNRFLAGTGSGYTFGSGTRLTVV.

The genes are TRBV7-9 and TRBJ1-3, with TRBD1 as a possible D gene (5 bases). Between the trimmed V and J ends, which lost 2 bases and 3 bases, there was a span of 17 bases. This CDR3 contains 17 residues. CDR1 and CDR2 from the germline V gene are SEHNR and FQNEAQ (reference sequence). The CDR3 reads CASSLLRGQGFGNTIYF. The CDR3 region has the DNA TGTGCCAGCAGCTTATTAAGGGGCCAGGGCTTTGGAAACACCATATATTTT.

In its sample, this clone was seen once. The V call is TRBV6-5, the J call TRBJ2-2; 10 positions match TRBD2. Unmatched junction bases numbered 4, after V lost 6 bases and J lost 3 bases. The germline gives CDR1 MNHEY, CDR2 SVGAGI. This CDR3 has 15 residues. The CDR3 DNA sequence: TGTGCCAGCAGAACCGGGACTAGCGACACCGGGGAGCTGTTTTTT. Translating it yields CASRTGTSDTGELFF.

This CDR3 reads CASSPGTGLNYGYTF. CDR3 DNA: TGCGCCAGCAGTCCCGGGACAGGCCTTAACTATGGCTACACCTTC. The chain recombines TRBV4-3 with TRBJ1-2; 8 nucleotides match TRBD1. This CDR3 contains 15 residues. Germline V gene data show CDR1 as LGHNA and CDR2 as YSLEER. The trim removed 6 bases at V and 1 base at J, leaving 7 bases unmatched.

This clone was seen more than once but under ten times. The J gene is TRBJ1-5, the V gene TRBV28; a possible D gene is TRBD1 (6 bases). This CDR3 has 15 residues. With 6 bases removed from V and 1 base from J, the gap between germline ends came to 13 bases. Germline assignment: CDR1 MDHEN and CDR2 SYDVKM. The CDR3 bases are TGTGCCAGCAGGTGGGGGCAGGGGAGCAATCAGCCCCAGCATTTT. This translates into CASRWGQGSNQPQHF.

The gene calls are TRBV4-2 and TRBJ1-3; TRBD1 matches at 10 bases. The CDR3 extends over 17 amino acids. Trimming took 4 bases from V and 1 from J; bases not matched to a gene: 7. The germline CDR1 and CDR2 sequences are LGHNA and YNFKEQ. The CDR3, as DNA: TGTGCCAGCAGCCCGGCCGGGACAGGGGCTTCTGGAAACACCATATATTTT. Translation: CASSPAGTGASGNTIYF.

V gene TRBV4-3 combines with J gene TRBJ2-7; D ambiguous. The germline V gene encodes CDR1 LGHNA and CDR2 YSLEER. V dropped 1 base and J dropped 6 bases, with 13 bases sitting between them. The CDR3 has 14 residues. The CDR3 reads CASSQGRSSSEQYF. DNA of the CDR3: TGCGCCAGCAGCCAAGGCAGGTCCTCCAGCGAGCAGTACTTC.

The chain links TRBV6-5 to TRBJ2-3; D is undetermined. The CDR3 consists of 12 residues. CDR1 and CDR2 (germline): MNHEY, SVGAGI. V shed 7 bases and J shed 4 bases, with 9 bases lying between them. The CDR3 coding sequence is TGTGCCAGCACCTCAAGCGCAGATACGCAGTATTTT. This gives the protein CASTSSADTQYF.

This clone was detected only once. V usage is TRBV29-1 and J usage is TRBJ2-7; D is ambiguous. Trimming took 2 bases from V and 5 from J, leaving 10 bases between them. This CDR3 comprises 12 residues. Germline V gene lookup returns CDR1 SQVTM and CDR2 ANQGSEA. The CDR3 nucleotides are TGCAGCGTTGAATCTATCCCCGACGAGCAGTACTTC. Translated, it gives CSVESIPDEQYF.

V and J are TRBV12-3 or TRBV12-4 and TRBJ1-5; D gene ambiguous. Trimming removed 7 bases at V and 4 bases at J, with 8 bases between. CDR3 size: 12 residues. CDR3 region: CASKDMNQPQHF. The CDR3 DNA sequence: TGTGCCAGCAAGGATATGAATCAGCCCCAGCATTTT.

The chain couples TRBV6-5 to TRBJ1-1; D possibly corresponds to TRBD1 (6 bases). The CDR3 runs to 13 residues. Looked up from germline, CDR1 is MNHEY and CDR2 is SVGAGI. The V gene lost 6 bases and the J gene lost 9 bases, with 17 bases spanning the gap. The CDR3 nucleotides are TGTGCCAGCAGCCGAGACAGGTTCGACAAAGCTTTCTTT. Translated, it gives CASSRDRFDKAFF.

The CDR3: CASSQDRDIDGYTF. CDR3 in DNA: TGTGCCAGCAGCCAAGACCGGGACATCGATGGCTACACCTTC. The rearrangement joins TRBV4-2 to TRBJ1-2; TRBD1 might be the D (6 bases). The CDR3 contains 14 residues. Germline V gene sequence: CDR1 LGHNA, CDR2 YNFKEQ. Trimming removed 0 bases from V and 6 bases from J, with 11 bases in between.

V gene TRBV5-8 combines with J gene TRBJ2-7; a weak D match, TRBD1 (6 bases). The V end was cut by 0 bases, the J end by 4 bases, with 14 bases between. This CDR3 comprises 15 residues. CDR1 and CDR2 from the germline V gene are SGHTS and YDEGEE. The CDR3 region is CASSLAGDTRYEQYF. The CDR3 DNA is TGTGCCAGCAGCTTGGCAGGGGACACCCGATACGAGCAGTACTTC.

This clone was observed a single time. This sequence joins TRBV4-1 and TRBJ2-7; 7 positions match TRBD2. The length of the CDR3 is 17 residues. The junction had 17 bases not matched to a gene; V was cut back by 4 bases and J by 5 bases. Germline V gives CDR1 MGHRA, CDR2 YSYEKL. CDR3 bases: TGCGCCAGCAGCCCCCGGGTAGCGGGCCTTTTGGGCAACGAGCAGTACTTC. This codes for CASSPRVAGLLGNEQYF.

The V gene is TRBV11-1, the J gene TRBJ1-5, with a possible D match to TRBD1 (6 bases). V dropped 5 bases and J dropped 5 bases, with 13 bases sitting between them. The length of the CDR3 is 14 residues. Germline-derived CDR1 and CDR2 are SGHAT and FQDESV (reference sequence). The CDR3 here is CASSQTGLDQPQHF. CDR3 nucleotide sequence: TGTGCCAGCAGCCAAACAGGGTTAGATCAGCCCCAGCATTTT.

The chain employs TRBV18 and TRBJ1-1; D is unclear. Germline V gene data show CDR1 as KGHSH and CDR2 as LQKENI. This CDR3 is built from 16 residues. Trimming pared 2 bases from V and 3 bases from J, leaving 16 bases between. The CDR3 DNA is TGTGCCAGCTCACCAGTACGAGAACTTACGGACACTGAAGCTTTCTTT. Translating gives CASSPVRELTDTEAFF.

The genes are TRBV28 and TRBJ2-7; TRBD2 matches 9 bases. There are 16 residues in the CDR3. The ends lost 4 bases at V and 6 bases at J; junction bases unmatched: 13. Germline V gene lookup returns CDR1 MDHEN and CDR2 SYDVKM. For the CDR3, the DNA is TGTGCCAGCAGTTCTACTGGGACTAGCCTTCTCCCCGAGCAGTACTTC. Amino acids: CASSSTGTSLLPEQYF. The whole variable domain, remainder taken from reference TRBV28 and TRBJ2-7, is DVKVTQSSRYLVKRTGEKVFLECVQDMDHENMFWYRQDPGLGLRLIYFSYDVKMKEKGDIPEGYSVSREKKERFSLILESASTNQTSMYLCASSSTGTSLLPEQYFGPGTRLTVT.

V gene TRBV6-5 combines with J gene TRBJ2-3; 11 bases fit TRBD2. The CDR3 length is 16 residues. V was clipped by 3 bases and J by 2 bases; unmatched bases: 4. CDR1 is MNHEY and CDR2 is SVGAGI in the germline V gene. The CDR3 DNA reads TGTGCCAGCAGTTATATGGGACTAGCGGTCACAGATACGCAGTATTTT. This translates into CASSYMGLAVTDTQYF.